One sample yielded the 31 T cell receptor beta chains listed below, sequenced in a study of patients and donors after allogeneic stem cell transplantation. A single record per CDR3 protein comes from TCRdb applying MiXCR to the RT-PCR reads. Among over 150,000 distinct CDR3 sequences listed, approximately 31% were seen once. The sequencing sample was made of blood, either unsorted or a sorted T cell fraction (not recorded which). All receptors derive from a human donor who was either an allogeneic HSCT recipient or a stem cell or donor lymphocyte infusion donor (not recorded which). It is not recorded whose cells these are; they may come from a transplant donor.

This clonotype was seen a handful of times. In DNA form, the CDR3 reads TGTGCCAGCAGCTCTTGGACGGCTCAAGAGACCCAGTACTTC. It is translated as CASSSWTAQETQYF. This chain connects TRBV7-9 to TRBJ2-5; D not certain. CDR1 SEHNR and CDR2 FQNEAQ come from the germline V gene (reference sequence). This CDR3 comprises 14 residues. The V end lost 4 bases, the J end lost 2 bases, and 11 bases lay between the germline ends.

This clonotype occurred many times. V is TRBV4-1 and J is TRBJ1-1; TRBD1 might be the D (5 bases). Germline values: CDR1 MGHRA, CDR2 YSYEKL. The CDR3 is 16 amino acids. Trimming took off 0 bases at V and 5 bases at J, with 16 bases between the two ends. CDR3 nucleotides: TGCGCCAGCAGCCAAGATCTAGGGGCAGGGAGGACTGAAGCTTTCTTT. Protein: CASSQDLGAGRTEAFF.

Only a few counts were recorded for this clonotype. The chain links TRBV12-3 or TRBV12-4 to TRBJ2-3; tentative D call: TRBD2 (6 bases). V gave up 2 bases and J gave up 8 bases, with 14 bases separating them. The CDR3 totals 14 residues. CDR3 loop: CASSLTGSGSTQYF. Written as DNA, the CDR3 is TGTGCCAGCAGTTTAACTGGTTCCGGGAGTACGCAGTATTTT.

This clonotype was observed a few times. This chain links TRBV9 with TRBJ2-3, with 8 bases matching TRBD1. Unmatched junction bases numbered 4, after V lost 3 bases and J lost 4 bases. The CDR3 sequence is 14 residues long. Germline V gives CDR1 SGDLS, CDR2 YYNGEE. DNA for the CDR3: TGTGCCAGCAGCGCCAGGGGGCGGTCAGATACGCAGTATTTT. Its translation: CASSARGRSDTQYF.

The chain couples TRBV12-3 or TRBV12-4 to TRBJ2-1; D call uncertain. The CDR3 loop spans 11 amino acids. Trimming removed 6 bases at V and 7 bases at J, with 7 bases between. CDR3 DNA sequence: TGTGCCAGCAGAACACTTAATGAGCAGTTCTTC. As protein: CASRTLNEQFF.

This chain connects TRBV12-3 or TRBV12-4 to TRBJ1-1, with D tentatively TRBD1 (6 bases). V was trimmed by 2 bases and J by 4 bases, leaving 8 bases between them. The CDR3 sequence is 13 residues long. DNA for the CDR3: TGTGCCAGCAGTTTACTCAGGGGCACTGAAGCTTTCTTT. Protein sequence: CASSLLRGTEAFF.

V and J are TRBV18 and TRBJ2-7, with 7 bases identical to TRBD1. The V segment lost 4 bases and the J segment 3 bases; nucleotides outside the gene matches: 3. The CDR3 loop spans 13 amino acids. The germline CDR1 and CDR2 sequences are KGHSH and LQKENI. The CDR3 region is CASSRRQGYEQYF. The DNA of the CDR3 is TGTGCCAGCTCACGGCGACAGGGCTACGAGCAGTACTTC.

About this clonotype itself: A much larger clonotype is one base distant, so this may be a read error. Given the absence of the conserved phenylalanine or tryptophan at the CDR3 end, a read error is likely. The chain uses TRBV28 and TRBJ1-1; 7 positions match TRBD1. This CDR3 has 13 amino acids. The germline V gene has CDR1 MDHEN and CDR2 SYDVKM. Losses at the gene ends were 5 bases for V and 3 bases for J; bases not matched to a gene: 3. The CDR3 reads CASSDRAYTEAFL. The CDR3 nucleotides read TGTGCCAGCAGTGACAGGGCTTACACTGAAGCTTTCTTG.

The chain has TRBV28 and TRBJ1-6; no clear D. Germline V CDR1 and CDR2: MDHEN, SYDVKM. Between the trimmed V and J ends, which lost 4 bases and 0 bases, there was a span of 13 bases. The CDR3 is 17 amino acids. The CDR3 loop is CASSSPPFSSYNSPLHF. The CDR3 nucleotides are TGTGCCAGCAGTTCACCCCCTTTTAGCTCCTATAATTCACCCCTCCACTTT.

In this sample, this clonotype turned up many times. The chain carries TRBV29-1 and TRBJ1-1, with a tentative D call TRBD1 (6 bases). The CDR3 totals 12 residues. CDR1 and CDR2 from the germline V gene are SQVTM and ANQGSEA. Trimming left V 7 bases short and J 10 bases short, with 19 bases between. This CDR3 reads CSALEGGQVAFF. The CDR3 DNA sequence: TGCAGCGCGCTCGAGGGGGGGCAGGTAGCTTTCTTT.

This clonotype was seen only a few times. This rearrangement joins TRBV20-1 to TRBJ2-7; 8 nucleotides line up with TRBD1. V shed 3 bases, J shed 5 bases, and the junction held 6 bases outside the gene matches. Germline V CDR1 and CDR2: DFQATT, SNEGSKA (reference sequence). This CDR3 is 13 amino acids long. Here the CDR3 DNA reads TGCAGTGCTAGCGGGCAGGGGGCAAACGAGCAGTACTTC. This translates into CSASGQGANEQYF.

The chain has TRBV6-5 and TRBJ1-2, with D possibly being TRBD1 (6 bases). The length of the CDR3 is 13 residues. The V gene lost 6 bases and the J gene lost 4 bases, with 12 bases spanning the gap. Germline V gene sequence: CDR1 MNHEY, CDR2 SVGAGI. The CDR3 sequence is CASSTGHIYGYTF. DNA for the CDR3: TGTGCCAGCAGCACGGGACACATCTATGGCTACACCTTC.

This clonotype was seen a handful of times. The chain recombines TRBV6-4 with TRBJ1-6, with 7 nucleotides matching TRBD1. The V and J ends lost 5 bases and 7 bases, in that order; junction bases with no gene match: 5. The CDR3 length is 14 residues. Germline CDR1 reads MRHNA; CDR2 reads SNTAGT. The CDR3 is CASSRQGMNSPLHF. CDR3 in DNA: TGTGCCAGCAGTCGACAGGGTATGAATTCACCCCTCCACTTT.

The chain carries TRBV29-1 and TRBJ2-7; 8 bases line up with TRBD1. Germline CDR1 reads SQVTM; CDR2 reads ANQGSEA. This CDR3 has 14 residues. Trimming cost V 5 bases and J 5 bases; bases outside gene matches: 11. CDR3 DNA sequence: TGCAGCGTTACGAGGACAGGGCGATATGACGAGCAGTACTTC. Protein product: CSVTRTGRYDEQYF.

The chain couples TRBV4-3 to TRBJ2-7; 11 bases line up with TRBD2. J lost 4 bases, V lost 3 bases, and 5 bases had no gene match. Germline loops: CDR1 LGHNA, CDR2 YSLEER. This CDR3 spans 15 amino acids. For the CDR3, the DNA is TGCGCCAGCAGCCATAAACTAGCGGGAGCTTACGAGCAGTACTTC. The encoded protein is CASSHKLAGAYEQYF.

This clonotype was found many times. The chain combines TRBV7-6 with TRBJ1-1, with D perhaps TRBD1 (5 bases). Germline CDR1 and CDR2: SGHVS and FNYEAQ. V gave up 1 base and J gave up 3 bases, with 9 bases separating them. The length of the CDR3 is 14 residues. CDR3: CASSLGEGHTEAFF. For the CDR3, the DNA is TGTGCCAGCAGCTTAGGCGAGGGGCACACTGAAGCTTTCTTT.

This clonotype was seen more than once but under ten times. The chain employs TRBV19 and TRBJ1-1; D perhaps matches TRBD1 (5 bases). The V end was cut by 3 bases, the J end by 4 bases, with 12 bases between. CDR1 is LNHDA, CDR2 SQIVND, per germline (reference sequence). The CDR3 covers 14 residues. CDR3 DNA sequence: TGTGCCAGTAGTATTAACAGGATGGGCACTGAAGCTTTCTTT. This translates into CASSINRMGTEAFF.

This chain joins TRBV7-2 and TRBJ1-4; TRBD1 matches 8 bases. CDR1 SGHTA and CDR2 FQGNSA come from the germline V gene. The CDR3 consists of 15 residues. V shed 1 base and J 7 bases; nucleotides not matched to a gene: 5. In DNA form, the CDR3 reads TGTGCCAGCAGCTTAGACGGACAGGGACGTGAAAAACTGTTTTTT. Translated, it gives CASSLDGQGREKLFF.

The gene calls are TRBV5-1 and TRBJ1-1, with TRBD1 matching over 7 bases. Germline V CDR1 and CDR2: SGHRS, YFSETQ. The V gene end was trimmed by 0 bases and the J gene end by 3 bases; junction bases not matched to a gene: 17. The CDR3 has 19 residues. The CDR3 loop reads CASSLADREGALEDTEAFF. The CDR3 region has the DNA TGCGCCAGCAGCTTGGCCGACAGGGAAGGGGCTCTTGAGGACACTGAAGCTTTCTTT.

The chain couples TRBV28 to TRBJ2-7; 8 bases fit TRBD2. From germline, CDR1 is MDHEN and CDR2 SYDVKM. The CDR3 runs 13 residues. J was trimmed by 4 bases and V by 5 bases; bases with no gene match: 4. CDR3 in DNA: TGTGCCAGCAGTCCTCTAGCGGGTTACGAGCAGTACTTC. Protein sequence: CASSPLAGYEQYF.

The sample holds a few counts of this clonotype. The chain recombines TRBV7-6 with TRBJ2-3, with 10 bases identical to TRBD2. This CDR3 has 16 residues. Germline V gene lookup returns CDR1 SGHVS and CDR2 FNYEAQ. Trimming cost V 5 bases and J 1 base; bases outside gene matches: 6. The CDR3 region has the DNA TGTGCCAGCAGCCTCCTAGCGGGAGTGGGCACAGATACGCAGTATTTT. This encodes CASSLLAGVGTDTQYF.

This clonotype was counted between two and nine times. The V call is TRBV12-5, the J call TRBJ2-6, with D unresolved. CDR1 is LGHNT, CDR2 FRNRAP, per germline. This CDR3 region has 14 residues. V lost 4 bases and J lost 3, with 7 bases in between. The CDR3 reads CASGWSGGANVLTF. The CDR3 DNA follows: TGTGCTAGTGGTTGGTCGGGTGGGGCCAACGTCCTGACTTTC.

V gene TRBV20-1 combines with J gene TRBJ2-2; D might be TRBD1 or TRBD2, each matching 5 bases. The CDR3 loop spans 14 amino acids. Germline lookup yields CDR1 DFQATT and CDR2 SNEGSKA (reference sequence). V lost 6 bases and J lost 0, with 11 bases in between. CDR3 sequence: CSARRGANTGELFF. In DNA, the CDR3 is TGCAGTGCAAGACGGGGCGCGAACACCGGGGAGCTGTTTTTT.

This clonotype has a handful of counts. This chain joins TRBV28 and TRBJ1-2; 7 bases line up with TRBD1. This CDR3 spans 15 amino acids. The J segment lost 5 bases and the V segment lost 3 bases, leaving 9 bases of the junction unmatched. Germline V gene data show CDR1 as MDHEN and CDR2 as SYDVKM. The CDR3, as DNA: TGTGCCAGCAGTTTCCCCGACAGGGAAGGTTATGGCTACACCTTC. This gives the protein CASSFPDREGYGYTF.

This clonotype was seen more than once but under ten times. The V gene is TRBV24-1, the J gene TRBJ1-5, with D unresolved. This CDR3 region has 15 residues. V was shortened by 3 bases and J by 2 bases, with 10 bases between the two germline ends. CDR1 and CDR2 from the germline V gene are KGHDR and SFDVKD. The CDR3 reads CATSDKGLGNQPQHF. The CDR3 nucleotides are TGTGCCACCAGTGATAAGGGATTAGGCAATCAGCCCCAGCATTTT.

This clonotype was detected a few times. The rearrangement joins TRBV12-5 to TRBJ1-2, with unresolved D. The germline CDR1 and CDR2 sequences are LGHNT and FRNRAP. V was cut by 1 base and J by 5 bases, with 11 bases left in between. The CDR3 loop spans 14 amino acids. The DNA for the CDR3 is TGTGCTAGTGGTTTGGGAGGATTAGGGTATGGCTACACCTTC. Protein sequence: CASGLGGLGYGYTF.

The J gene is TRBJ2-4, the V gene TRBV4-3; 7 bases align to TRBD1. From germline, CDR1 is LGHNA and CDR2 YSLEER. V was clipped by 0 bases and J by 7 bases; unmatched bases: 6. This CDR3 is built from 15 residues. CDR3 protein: CASSQEVGGGNIQYF. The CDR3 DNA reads TGCGCCAGCAGCCAAGAAGTAGGGGGCGGGAACATTCAGTACTTC.

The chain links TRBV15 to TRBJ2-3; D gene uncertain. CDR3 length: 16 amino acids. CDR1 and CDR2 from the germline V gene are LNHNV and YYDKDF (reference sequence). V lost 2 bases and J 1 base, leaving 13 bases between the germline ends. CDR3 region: CATSRHPAVGTDTQYF. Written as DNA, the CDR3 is TGTGCCACCAGCAGACATCCGGCGGTTGGCACAGATACGCAGTATTTT.

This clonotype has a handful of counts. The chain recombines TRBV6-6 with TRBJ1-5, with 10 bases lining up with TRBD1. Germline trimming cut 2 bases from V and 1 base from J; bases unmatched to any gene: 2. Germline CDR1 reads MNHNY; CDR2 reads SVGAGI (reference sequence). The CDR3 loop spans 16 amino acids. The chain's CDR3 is CASSYRTGGSNQPQHF. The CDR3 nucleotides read TGTGCCAGCAGTTACAGGACAGGGGGAAGCAATCAGCCCCAGCATTTT.

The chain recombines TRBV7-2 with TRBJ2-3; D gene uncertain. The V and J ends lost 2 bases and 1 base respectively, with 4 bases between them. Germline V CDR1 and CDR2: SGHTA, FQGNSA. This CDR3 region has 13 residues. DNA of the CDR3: TGTGCCAGCAGCTTATTTGGCACAGATACGCAGTATTTT. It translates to CASSLFGTDTQYF.

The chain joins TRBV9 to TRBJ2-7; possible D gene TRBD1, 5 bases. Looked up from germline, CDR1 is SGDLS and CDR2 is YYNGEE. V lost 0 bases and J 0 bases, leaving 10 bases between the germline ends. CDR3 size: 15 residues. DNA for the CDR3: TGTGCCAGCAGCGTAGCTGCGGACACCTCCTACGAGCAGTACTTC. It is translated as CASSVAADTSYEQYF.